This T cell receptor beta chain was observed in a study of OX40 agonist ivuxolimab in advanced cancers. About the research overall: Prior anti-PD-1, anti-PD-L1 or anti-CTLA-4 therapy was allowed; approximately 40% had some.

Comments on this clone: Its antigen remains unknown.

Measured with immunoSEQ multiplex PCR; TCRdb has only the in-frame clones, and not every one. This sample has 50,000 or so clones; about 86% occur once, and the top ten carry roughly 0.9%. Points from the study as a whole: Clonal expansion by week 6 occurred in CD4+ and CD8+ blood T cells (at 0.1 to 3.0 mg/kg). CD4+ T cells averaged fewer expanded clones than CD8+ T cells.

The receptor's source is an adult with an advanced solid tumor such as melanoma, head and neck, liver or kidney cancer. This specimen was CD4+ or CD8+ T cells sorted from blood, taken in a trial of the OX40 agonist ivuxolimab.

The CDR3 loop reads CASSLADTQYF. DNA of the CDR3: TGTGCCAGCAGTCTGGCAGATACGCAGTATTTT. V and J are TRBV6-5 and TRBJ2-3, with D unclear. Germline CDR1 reads MNHEY; CDR2 reads SVGAGI. CDR3 size: 11 residues. Trimming took 5 bases from V and 4 from J, leaving 4 bases between them.